A selection of T cell receptor beta chains follows, all from one sample in a study of blood T cell repertoires in COVID-19. Some clones are missing from TCRdb's copy, which holds only in-frame ones; the method was immunoSEQ multiplex PCR. This sample yields 250,000 to 300,000 clones, of which 89% are seen a single time; approximately 12% belongs to the top ten. The sample comprised peripheral blood. These receptors originate from a woman aged 60 to 75 with acute or convalescent COVID-19. Each CDR3 is given with its conserved first and last residue. The order of the fields is D gene, clone size, J gene, V gene, CDR3 protein, CDR3 DNA. D genes are given only for firm matches. The size of a clone is reported for some rows only, either as once, few or many, or as a class for expanded clones.

>TRBD1|-|TRBJ2-7|TRBV11-3
CASSRDRSTYEQYF
TGTGCCAGCAGCAGGGACAGGTCTACCTACGAGCAGTACTTC
>TRBD1|-|TRBJ2-7|TRBV9
CASSGLGTGYFYEQYF
TGTGCCAGCAGCGGACTCGGGACAGGTTACTTCTACGAGCAGTACTTC
>TRBD2|-|TRBJ2-5|TRBV7-2
CASSIWTSGGAPRQETQYF
TGTGCCAGCAGCATCTGGACTAGCGGGGGGGCGCCAAGGCAAGAGACCCAGTACTTC
>TRBD1|-|TRBJ1-2|TRBV29-1
CSVSQDRDGTYGYTF
TGCAGCGTAAGCCAAGACAGGGATGGAACTTATGGCTACACCTTC
>TRBD2|once|TRBJ2-3|TRBV9
CASSARRGGRTSDTQYF
TGTGCCAGCAGCGCCCGCCGGGGCGGGAGGACGTCAGATACGCAGTATTTT
>-|once|TRBJ1-6|TRBV7-9
CASSLDSSNSPLHF
TGTGCCAGCAGCTTAGACAGTAGTAATTCACCCCTCCACTTT
>TRBD1|once|TRBJ1-1|TRBV19
CASSIQGAGTFTEAFF
TGTGCCAGTAGTATACAGGGGGCAGGGACCTTCACTGAAGCTTTCTTT
>-|-|TRBJ2-1|TRBV18
CASSNVGASIYEQFF
TGTGCCAGCTCGAACGTGGGGGCGTCTATCTATGAGCAGTTCTTC
>TRBD2|-|TRBJ2-7|TRBV27
CASSPPLLAGGISSYEQYF
TGTGCCAGCAGTCCCCCCCTCCTAGCGGGAGGGATTAGCTCCTACGAGCAGTACTTC
>-|-|TRBJ2-7|TRBV12-2
CASRLERLAGLYPYEQYF
TGTGCAAGTCGCTTAGAGAGACTAGCGGGGCTATACCCCTACGAGCAGTACTTC
>-|-|TRBJ1-1|TRBV18
CASSSSEVGGTNTEAFF
TGTGCCAGCTCTTCTTCGGAGGTGGGGGGTACGAACACTGAAGCTTTCTTT
>-|-|TRBJ1-6|TRBV28
CASSLSQGWNSPLHF
TGTGCCAGCAGTTTATCCCAGGGCTGGAATTCACCCCTCCACTTT
>TRBD1|-|TRBJ1-2|TRBV27
CASSFLGQGLANGYTF
TGTGCCAGCAGTTTCCTTGGACAGGGGTTAGCAAATGGCTACACCTTC
>-|-|TRBJ1-2|TRBV19
CASSMDTNYGYTF
TGTGCCAGTAGTATGGACACAAACTATGGCTACACCTTC
>TRBD2|-|TRBJ2-6|TRBV19
CASSIGGNSGANVLTF
TGTGCCAGTAGTATCGGGGGGAACTCTGGGGCCAACGTCCTGACTTTC
>-|few|TRBJ2-1|TRBV2
CANPGDMPTYNEQFF
TGTGCCAACCCAGGGGACATGCCAACCTACAATGAGCAGTTCTTC
>TRBD1|-|TRBJ2-7|TRBV7-2
CASSHITGGNEQYF
TGTGCCAGCAGCCATATTACAGGGGGAAACGAGCAGTACTTC
>-|-|TRBJ2-5|TRBV7-9
CASSFQGLEYQETQYF
TGTGCCAGCAGCTTCCAGGGGCTCGAGTACCAAGAGACCCAGTACTTC
>-|-|TRBJ1-2|TRBV24-1
CATSDLTGTYTF
TGTGCCACCAGTGATTTAACAGGGACCTACACCTTC
>-|-|TRBJ2-1|TRBV7-8
CASSLVLLAEQFF
TGTGCCAGCAGCTTAGTTTTGCTAGCGGAGCAGTTCTTC
>TRBD1|-|TRBJ1-3|TRBV5-1
CASSLAGTGYGNTIYF
TGCGCCAGCAGCTTAGCAGGGACAGGGTATGGAAACACCATATATTTT
>-|-|TRBJ2-3|TRBV10-3
CAISESTGGADLNTQYF
TGTGCCATCAGTGAGTCGACGGGGGGCGCGGATTTGAATACGCAGTATTTT
>TRBD2|-|TRBJ2-5|TRBV19
CASSLGLAGLQETQYF
TGTGCCAGTAGTTTGGGACTAGCGGGGCTCCAAGAGACCCAGTACTTC
>-|-|TRBJ2-7|TRBV5-8
CASSRGQNYEQYF
TGTGCCAGCAGCCGGGGACAAAACTACGAGCAGTACTTC
>TRBD1|-|TRBJ2-3|TRBV5-1
CASSLARGQTRTDTQYF
TGCGCCAGCAGCTTGGCCAGGGGGCAGACTCGCACAGATACGCAGTATTTT
>-|-|TRBJ1-6|TRBV10-3
CANRDKNPNSPLHF
TGTGCCAACCGGGACAAGAACCCGAATTCACCCCTCCACTTT
>-|-|TRBJ2-5|TRBV11-2
CASSFRPGETQYF
TGTGCCAGCAGCTTTAGGCCAGGAGAGACCCAGTACTTC
>-|-|TRBJ1-2|TRBV12-3/TRBV12-4
CASSEQGSGYTF
TGTGCCAGCAGTGAACAGGGTTCTGGCTACACCTTC
>TRBD2|-|TRBJ2-7|TRBV7-2
CASSLSSGNEQYF
TGTGCCAGCAGCTTATCTAGCGGGAACGAGCAGTACTTC